The source of this T cell receptor (beta chain) is a study of CD8 T cells in Susac syndrome. Study-wide context: Clinical remission applied to roughly 8 sequenced Susac syndrome patients, and five or six had active disease. Treatment status at blood draw for the Susac syndrome patients was therapy-naive, corticosteroids, or intravenous immunoglobulin alone.

Random hexamers were used to reverse transcribe 0.5 to 1 ug of RNA. By means of immunoSEQ multiplex PCR, TCR beta CDR3 spanning 54 Vbeta and 13 Jbeta underwent amplification. TCRdb called the immunoSEQ multiplex PCR reads again in MiXCR, with one record for every CDR3 protein. The sample has some 180,000 distinct CDR3 sequences; just under 95% are singletons. The CDR3 has 16 residues. Germline loops: CDR1 LGHNA, CDR2 YNFKEQ. Losses at the gene ends were 4 bases for V and 6 bases for J; bases not matched to a gene: 14. This clonotype originated in a human donor with Susac syndrome. The sequencing input was CD4+ T cells from PBMCs. The gene calls are TRBV4-2 and TRBJ2-7; 8 nucleotides match TRBD1. CDR3 DNA: TGTGCCAGCAGCCTAACTTCGACAGGGGCGGTCTCCGAGCAGTACTTC. It codes for CASSLTSTGAVSEQYF.